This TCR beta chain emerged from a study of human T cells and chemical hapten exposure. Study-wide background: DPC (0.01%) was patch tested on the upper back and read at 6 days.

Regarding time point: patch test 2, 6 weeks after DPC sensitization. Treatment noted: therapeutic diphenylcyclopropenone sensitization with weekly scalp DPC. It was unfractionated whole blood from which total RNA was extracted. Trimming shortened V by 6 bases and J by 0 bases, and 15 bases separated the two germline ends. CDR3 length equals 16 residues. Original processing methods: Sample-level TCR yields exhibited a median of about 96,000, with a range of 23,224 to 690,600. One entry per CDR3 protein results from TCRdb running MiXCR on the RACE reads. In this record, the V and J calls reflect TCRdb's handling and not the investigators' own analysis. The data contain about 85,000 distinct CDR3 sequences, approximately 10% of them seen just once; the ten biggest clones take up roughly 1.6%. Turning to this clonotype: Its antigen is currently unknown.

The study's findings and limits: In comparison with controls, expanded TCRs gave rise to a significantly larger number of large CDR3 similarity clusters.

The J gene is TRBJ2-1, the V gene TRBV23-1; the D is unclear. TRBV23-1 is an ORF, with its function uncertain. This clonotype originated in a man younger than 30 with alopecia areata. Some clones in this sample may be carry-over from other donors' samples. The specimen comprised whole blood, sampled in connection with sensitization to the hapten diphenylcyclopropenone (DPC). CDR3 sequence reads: CASRSLSAHSYNEQFF. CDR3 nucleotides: TGCGCCAGCAGATCATTATCGGCCCACTCCTACAATGAGCAGTTCTTC.